This T cell receptor (beta chain) was recorded in a study of T cells after posttransplantation cyclophosphamide. The CDR3 has 16 amino acids. Germline CDR1 and CDR2: SEHNR and FQNEAQ (reference sequence). V dropped 5 bases and J dropped 0 bases, with 13 bases sitting between them. Cyclophosphamide on days +3 and +4 followed busulfan-fludarabine conditioning and a marrow graft. Concerning this clone: Its antigen remains unknown.

Sequencing used immunoSEQ multiplex PCR; TCRdb keeps in-frame clones, though not all of them. The table records over 3,500 clones, 65% to 85% of them present only once. Regarding the study as a whole: Donor CD8+ memory clones often dominated recipient blood repertoires at later times.

This rearrangement joins TRBV7-9 to TRBJ1-4, with no clear D. This clonotype was obtained from a male patient in his fifties who received an allogeneic stem cell transplant from an unrelated donor, was CMV-positive, and had acute GVHD only. Some T cells may trace back to the graft donor. Sequences were derived from PBMCs, sampled 29 days after a stem cell transplant with posttransplant cyclophosphamide. CDR3 sequence reads: CASSPGRSSTNEKLFF. The CDR3 DNA reads TGTGCCAGCAGCCCCGGTCGGAGTTCAACTAATGAAAAACTGTTTTTT.